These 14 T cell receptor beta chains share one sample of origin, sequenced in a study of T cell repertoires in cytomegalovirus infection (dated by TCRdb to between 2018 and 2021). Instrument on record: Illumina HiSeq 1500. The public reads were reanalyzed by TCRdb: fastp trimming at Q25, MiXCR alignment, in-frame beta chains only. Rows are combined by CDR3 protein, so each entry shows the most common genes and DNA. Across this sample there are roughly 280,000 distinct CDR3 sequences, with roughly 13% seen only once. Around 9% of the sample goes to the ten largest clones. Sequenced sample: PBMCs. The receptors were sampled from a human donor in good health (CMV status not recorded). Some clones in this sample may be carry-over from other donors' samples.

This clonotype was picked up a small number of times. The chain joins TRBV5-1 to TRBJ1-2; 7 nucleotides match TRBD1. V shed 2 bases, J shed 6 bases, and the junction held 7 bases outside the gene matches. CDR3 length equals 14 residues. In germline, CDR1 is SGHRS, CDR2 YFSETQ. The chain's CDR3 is CASSLAGTADGYTF. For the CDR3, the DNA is TGCGCCAGCAGCTTAGCCGGGACAGCCGATGGCTACACCTTC.

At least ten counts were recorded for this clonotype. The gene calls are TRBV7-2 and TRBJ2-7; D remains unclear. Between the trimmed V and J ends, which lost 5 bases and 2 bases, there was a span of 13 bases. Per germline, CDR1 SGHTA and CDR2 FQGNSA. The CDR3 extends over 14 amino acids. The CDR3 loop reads CASSLADRTYEQYF. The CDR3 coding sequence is TGTGCCAGCAGCCTCGCGGACCGAACCTACGAGCAGTACTTC.

The CDR3 nucleotides read TGCAGTGCCCTGACCAGGGTAGCGGGCTACGAGCAGTACTTC. Translating it yields CSALTRVAGYEQYF. The J gene is TRBJ2-7, the V gene TRBV20-1; 7 positions match TRBD2. The CDR3 sequence is 14 residues long. V lost 6 bases and J lost 3; bases outside the gene matches: 11. Germline CDR1 is DFQATT and CDR2 is SNEGSKA (reference sequence).

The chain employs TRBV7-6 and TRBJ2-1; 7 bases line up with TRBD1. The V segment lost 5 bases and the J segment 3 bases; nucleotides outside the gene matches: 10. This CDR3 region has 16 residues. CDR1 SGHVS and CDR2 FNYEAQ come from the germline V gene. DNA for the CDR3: TGTGCCAGCAGCGCTCCGACAGGGAAGGTCTACAATGAGCAGTTCTTC. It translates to CASSAPTGKVYNEQFF.

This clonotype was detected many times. Here the CDR3 reads CASSIYGNQPQHF. CDR3 in DNA: TGTGCCAGCAGCATCTACGGGAATCAGCCCCAGCATTTT. The chain recombines TRBV7-2 with TRBJ1-5; D ambiguous. The germline CDR1 and CDR2 sequences are SGHTA and FQGNSA. The length of the CDR3 is 13 residues. V lost 5 bases to trimming and J lost 4 bases, with 9 bases between them.

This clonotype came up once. CDR3 residues: CASQLPHGESGSENYGYTF. DNA of the CDR3: TGTGCCAGCCAATTACCCCATGGGGAATCGGGCAGCGAAAACTATGGCTACACCTTC. The V and J genes are TRBV19 and TRBJ1-2; no clear D gene. From germline, CDR1 is LNHDA and CDR2 SQIVND (reference sequence). V was cut by 9 bases and J by 2 bases, with 31 bases left in between. The CDR3 has 19 residues. The entire variable domain, with the rest obtained from reference TRBV19 and TRBJ1-2, is as follows: DGGITQSPKYLFRKEGQNVTLSCEQNLNHDAMYWYRQDPGQGLRLIYYSQIVNDFQKGDIAEGYSVSREKKESFPLTVTSAQKNPTAFYLCASQLPHGESGSENYGYTFGSGTRLTVV.

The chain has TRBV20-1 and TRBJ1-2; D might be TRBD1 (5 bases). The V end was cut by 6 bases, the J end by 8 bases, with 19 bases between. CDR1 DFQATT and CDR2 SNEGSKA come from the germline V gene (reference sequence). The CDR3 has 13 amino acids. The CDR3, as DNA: TGCAGTGCCGATTTACAGGAGAGGCAAGGCTACACCTTC. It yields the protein CSADLQERQGYTF.

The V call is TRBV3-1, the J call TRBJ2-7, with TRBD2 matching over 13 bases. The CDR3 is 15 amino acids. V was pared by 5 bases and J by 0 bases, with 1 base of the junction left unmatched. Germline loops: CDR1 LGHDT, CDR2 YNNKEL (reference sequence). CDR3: CASSGLAGVSYEQYF. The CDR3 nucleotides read TGTGCCAGCAGCGGACTAGCGGGGGTCTCCTACGAGCAGTACTTC.

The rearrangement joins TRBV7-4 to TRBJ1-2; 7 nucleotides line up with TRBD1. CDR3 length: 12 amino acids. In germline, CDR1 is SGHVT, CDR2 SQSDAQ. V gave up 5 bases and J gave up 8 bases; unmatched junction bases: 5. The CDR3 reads CASSTGTEGYTF. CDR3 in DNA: TGTGCCAGCAGCACAGGGACAGAAGGCTACACCTTC.

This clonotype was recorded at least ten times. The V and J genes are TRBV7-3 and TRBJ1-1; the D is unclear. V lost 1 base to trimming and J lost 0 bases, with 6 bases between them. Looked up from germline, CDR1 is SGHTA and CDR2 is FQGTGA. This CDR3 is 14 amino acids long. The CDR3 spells CASSLRRLNTEAFF. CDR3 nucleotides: TGTGCCAGCAGCTTAAGACGGTTGAACACTGAAGCTTTCTTT.

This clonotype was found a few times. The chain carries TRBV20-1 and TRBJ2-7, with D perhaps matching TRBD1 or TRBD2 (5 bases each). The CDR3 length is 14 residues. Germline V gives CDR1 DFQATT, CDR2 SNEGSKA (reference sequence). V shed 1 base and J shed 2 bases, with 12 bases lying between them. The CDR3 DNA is TGCAGTGCTAGAGGGGGTCGGGGCCCCTACGAGCAGTACTTC. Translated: CSARGGRGPYEQYF.

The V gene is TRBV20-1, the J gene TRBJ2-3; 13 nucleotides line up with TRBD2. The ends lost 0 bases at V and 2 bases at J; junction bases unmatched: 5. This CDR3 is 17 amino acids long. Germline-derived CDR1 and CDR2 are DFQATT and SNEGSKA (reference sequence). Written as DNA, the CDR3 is TGCAGTGCTAGAGATCGGACTAGCGGGGGCTTCACAGATACGCAGTATTTT. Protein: CSARDRTSGGFTDTQYF.

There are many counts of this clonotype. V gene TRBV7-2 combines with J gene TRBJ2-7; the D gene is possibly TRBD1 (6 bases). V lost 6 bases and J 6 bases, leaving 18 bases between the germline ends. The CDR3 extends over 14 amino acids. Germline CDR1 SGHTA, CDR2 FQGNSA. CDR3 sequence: CASSNRVRRSEQYF. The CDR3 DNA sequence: TGTGCCAGCAGTAACAGGGTTCGAAGATCCGAGCAGTACTTC.

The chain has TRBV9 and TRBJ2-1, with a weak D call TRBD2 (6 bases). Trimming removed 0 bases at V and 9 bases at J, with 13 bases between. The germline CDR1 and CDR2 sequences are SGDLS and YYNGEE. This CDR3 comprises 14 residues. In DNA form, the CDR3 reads TGTGCCAGCAGCGTAGGACTAGTGGGCCGTGAGCAGTTCTTC. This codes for CASSVGLVGREQFF.